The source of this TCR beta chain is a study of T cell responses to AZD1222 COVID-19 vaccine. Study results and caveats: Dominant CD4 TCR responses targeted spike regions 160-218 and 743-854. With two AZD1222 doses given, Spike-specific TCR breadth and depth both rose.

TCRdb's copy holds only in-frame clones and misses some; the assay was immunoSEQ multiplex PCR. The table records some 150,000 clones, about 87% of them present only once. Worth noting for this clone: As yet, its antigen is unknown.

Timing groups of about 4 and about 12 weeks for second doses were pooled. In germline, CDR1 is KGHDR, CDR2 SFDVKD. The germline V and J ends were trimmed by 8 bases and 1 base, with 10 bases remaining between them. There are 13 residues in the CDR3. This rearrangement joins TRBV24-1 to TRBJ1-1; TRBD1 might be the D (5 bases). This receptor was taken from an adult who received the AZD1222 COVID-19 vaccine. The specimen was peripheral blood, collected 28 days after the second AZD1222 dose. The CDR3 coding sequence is TGTGCCACCAAGGAGGGGCGGAACACTGAAGCTTTCTTT. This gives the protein CATKEGRNTEAFF.